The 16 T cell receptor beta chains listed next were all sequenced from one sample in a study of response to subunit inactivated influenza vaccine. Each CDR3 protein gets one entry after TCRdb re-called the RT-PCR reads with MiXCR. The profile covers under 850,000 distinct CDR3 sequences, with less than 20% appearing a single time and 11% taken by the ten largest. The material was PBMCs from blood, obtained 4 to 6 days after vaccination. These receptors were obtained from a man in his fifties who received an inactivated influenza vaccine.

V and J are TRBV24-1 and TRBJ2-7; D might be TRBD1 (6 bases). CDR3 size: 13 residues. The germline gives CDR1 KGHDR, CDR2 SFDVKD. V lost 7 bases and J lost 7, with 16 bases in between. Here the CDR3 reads CATSDTTGLEQYF. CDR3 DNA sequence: TGTGCCACCAGCGACACCACAGGGCTGGAGCAGTACTTC.

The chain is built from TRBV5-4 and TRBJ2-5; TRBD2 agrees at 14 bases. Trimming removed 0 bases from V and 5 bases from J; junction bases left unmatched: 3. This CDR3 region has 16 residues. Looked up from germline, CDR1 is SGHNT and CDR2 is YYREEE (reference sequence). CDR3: CASSLGLAGGIETQYF. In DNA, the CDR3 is TGTGCCAGCAGCTTGGGACTAGCGGGAGGGATCGAGACCCAGTACTTC.

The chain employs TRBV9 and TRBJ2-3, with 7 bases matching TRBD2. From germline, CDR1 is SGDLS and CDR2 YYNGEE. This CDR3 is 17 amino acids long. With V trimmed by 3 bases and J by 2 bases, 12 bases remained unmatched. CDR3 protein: CASSAGASGAYTDTQYF. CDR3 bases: TGTGCCAGCAGCGCCGGGGCTAGCGGAGCCTACACAGATACGCAGTATTTT.

The CDR3 reads CASSLGTENSPLHF. CDR3 bases: TGCGCCAGCAGCTTGGGGACAGAGAACTCACCCCTCCACTTT. This chain uses TRBV5-1 with TRBJ1-6; TRBD1 might be the D (6 bases). CDR1 and CDR2 (germline): SGHRS, YFSETQ. The CDR3 covers 14 residues. V was shortened by 0 bases and J by 10 bases, with 11 bases between the two germline ends.

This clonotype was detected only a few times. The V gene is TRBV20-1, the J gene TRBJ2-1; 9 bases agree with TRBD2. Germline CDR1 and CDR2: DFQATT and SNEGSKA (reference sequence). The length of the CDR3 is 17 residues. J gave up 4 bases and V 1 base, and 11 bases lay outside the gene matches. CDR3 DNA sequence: TGCAGTGCTAGAGCCCGCGACCTAGCGGGAAATTACAATGAGCAGTTCTTC. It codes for CSARARDLAGNYNEQFF.

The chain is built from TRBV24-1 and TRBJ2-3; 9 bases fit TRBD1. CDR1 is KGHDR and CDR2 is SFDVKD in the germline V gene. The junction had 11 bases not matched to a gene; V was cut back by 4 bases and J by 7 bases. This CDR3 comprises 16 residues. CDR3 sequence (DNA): TGTGCCACCAGTGACCCCACAGGGGGCGAGGAGTATACGCAGTATTTT. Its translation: CATSDPTGGEEYTQYF.

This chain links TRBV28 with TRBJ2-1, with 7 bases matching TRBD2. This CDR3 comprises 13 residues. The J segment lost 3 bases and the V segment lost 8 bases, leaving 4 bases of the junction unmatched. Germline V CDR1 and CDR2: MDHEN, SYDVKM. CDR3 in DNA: TGTGCCAGCCGTTGGGGGGGCTACAATGAGCAGTTCTTC. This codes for CASRWGGYNEQFF.

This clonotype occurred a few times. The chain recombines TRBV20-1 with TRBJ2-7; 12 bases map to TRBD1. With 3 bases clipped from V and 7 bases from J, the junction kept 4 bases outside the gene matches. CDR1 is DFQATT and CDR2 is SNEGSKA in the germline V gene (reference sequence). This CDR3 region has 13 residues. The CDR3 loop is CSARGQGAREQYF. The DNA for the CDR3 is TGCAGTGCTAGGGGACAGGGGGCACGGGAGCAGTACTTC.

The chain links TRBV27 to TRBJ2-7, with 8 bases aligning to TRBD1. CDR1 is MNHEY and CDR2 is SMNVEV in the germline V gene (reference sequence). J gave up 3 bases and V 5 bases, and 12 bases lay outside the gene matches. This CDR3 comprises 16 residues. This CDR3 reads CASSLLRTGPFYEQYF. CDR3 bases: TGTGCCAGCAGTCTACTGAGGACAGGGCCCTTCTACGAGCAGTACTTC.

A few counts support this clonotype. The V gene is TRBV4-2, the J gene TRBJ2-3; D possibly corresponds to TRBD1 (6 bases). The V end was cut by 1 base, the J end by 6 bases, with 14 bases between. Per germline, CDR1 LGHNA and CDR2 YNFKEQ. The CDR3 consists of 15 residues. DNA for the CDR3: TGTGCCAGCAGCCAAGGGGCAGGGGATTCGGATACGCAGTATTTT. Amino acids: CASSQGAGDSDTQYF.

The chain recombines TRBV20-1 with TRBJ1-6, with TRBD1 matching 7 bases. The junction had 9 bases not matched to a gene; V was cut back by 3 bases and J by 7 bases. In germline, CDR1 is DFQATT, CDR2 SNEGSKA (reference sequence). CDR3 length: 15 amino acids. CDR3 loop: CSASLQDRPNSPLHF. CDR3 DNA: TGCAGTGCTAGTTTACAGGACAGGCCAAATTCACCCCTCCACTTT.

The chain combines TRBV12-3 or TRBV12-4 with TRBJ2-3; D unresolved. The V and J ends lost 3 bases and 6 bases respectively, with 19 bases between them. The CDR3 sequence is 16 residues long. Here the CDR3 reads CASSFLPPRSSDTQYF. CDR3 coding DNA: TGTGCCAGCAGTTTTCTGCCCCCAAGGTCTTCTGATACGCAGTATTTT.

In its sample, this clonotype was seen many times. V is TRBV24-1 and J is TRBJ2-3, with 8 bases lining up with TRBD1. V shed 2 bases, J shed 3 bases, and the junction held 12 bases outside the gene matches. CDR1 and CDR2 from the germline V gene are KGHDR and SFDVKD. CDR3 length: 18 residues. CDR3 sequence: CATSDSGTGFDRTDTQYF. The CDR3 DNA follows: TGTGCCACCAGTGATTCCGGGACAGGTTTTGATAGGACAGATACGCAGTATTTT.

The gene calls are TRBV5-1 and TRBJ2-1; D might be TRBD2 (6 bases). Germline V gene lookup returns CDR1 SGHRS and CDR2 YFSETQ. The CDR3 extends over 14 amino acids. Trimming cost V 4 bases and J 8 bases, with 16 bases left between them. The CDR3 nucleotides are TGCGCCAGCAGCCCGGGGGAAGGGCACGATGAGCAGTTCTTC. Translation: CASSPGEGHDEQFF.

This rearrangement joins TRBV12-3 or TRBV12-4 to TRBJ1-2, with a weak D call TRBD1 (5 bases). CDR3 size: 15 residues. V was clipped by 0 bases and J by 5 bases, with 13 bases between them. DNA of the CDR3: TGTGCCAGCAGTTTAGCGGGTCAGGGTGGGTATGGCTACACCTTC. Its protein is CASSLAGQGGYGYTF.

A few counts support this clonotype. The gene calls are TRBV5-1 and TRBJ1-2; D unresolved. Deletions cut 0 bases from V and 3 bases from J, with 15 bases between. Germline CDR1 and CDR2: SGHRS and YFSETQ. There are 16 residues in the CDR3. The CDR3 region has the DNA TGCGCCAGCAGCTTGGGAAGGTTCAGTATGGACTATGGCTACACCTTC. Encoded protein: CASSLGRFSMDYGYTF.